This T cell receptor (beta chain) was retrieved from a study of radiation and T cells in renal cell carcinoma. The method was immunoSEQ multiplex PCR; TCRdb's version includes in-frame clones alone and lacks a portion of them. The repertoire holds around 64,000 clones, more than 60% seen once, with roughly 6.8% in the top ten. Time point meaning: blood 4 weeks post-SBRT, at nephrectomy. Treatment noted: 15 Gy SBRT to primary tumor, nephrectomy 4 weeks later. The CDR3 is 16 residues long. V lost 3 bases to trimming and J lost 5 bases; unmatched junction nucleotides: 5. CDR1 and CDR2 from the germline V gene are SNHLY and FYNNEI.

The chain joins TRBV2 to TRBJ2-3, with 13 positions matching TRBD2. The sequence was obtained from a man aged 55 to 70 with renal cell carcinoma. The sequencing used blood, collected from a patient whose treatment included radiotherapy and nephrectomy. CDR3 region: CASSEGLAGSGDTQYF. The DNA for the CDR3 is TGTGCCAGCAGTGAGGGACTAGCGGGAAGTGGAGATACGCAGTATTTT.